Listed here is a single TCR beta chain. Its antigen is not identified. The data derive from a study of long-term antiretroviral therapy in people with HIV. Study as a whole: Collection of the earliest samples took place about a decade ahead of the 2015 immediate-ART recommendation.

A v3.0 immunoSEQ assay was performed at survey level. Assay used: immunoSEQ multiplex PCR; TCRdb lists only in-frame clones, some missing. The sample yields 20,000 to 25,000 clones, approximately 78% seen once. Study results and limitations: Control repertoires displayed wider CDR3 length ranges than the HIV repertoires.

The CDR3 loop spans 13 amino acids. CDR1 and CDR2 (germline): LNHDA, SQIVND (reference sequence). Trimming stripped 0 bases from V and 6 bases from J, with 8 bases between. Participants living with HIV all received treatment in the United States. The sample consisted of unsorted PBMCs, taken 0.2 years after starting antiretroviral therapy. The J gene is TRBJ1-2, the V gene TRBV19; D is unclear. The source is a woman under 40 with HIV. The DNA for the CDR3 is TGTGCCAGTAGTATAGATGCCGGCGATGGCTACACCTTC. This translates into CASSIDAGDGYTF. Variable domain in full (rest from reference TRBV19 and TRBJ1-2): DGGITQSPKYLFRKEGQNVTLSCEQNLNHDAMYWYRQDPGQGLRLIYYSQIVNDFQKGDIAEGYSVSREKKESFPLTVTSAQKNPTAFYLCASSIDAGDGYTFGSGTRLTVV.